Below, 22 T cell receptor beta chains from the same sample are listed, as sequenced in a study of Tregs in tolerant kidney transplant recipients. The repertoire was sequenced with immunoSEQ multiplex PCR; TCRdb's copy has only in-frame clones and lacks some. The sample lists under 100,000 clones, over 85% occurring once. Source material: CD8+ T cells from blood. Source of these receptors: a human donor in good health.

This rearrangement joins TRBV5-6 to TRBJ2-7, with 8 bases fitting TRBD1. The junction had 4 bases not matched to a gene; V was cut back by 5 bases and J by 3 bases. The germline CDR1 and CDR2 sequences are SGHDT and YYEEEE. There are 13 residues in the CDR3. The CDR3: CASRVQGGYEQYF. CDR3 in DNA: TGTGCCAGCAGGGTACAGGGGGGCTACGAGCAGTACTTC.

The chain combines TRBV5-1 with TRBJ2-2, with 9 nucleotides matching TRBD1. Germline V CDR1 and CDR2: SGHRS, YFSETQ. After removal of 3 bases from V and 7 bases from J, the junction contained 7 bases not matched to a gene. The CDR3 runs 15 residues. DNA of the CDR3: TGCGCCAGCAGCTACAAACAGGGGGCCGGCGGGGAGCTGTTTTTT. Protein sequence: CASSYKQGAGGELFF.

CDR3 in DNA: TGCGCCAGTCGAAGGGGGAATGAGCAGTTCTTC. The encoded protein is CASRRGNEQFF. The rearrangement joins TRBV10-1 to TRBJ2-1; possibly TRBD1 for D (6 bases). Germline values: CDR1 WNHNN, CDR2 SYGVQD (reference sequence). V was shortened by 9 bases and J by 7 bases, with 10 bases between the two germline ends. CDR3 length: 11 amino acids.

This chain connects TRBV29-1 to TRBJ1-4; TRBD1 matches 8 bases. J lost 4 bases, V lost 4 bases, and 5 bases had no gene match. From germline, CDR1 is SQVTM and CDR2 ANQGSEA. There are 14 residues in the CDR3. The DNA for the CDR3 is TGCAGCGTTGCCAGGACAGGGATTAATGAAAAACTGTTTTTT. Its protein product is CSVARTGINEKLFF.

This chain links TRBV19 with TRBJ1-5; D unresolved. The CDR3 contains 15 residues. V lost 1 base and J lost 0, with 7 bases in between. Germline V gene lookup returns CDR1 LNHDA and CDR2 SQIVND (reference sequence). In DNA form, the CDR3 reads TGTGCCAGTAGTATAGGGACGGATAGCAATCAGCCCCAGCATTTT. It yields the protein CASSIGTDSNQPQHF.

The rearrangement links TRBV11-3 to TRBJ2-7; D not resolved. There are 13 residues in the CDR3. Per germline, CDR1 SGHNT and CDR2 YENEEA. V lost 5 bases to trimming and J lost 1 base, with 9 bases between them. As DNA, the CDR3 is TGTGCCAGCAGCCAGGACCGATCCTACGAGCAGTACTTC. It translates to CASSQDRSYEQYF.

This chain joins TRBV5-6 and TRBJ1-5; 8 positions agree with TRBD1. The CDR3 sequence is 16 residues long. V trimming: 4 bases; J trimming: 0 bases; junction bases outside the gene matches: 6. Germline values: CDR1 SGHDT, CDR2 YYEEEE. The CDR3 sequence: CASSGGTGDSNQPQHF. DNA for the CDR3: TGTGCCAGCAGCGGGGGGACAGGCGATAGCAATCAGCCCCAGCATTTT. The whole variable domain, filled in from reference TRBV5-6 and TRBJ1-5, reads DAGVTQSPTHLIKTRGQQVTLRCSPKSGHDTVSWYQQALGQGPQFIFQYYEEEERQRGNFPDRFSGHQFPNYSSELNVNALLLGDSALYLCASSGGTGDSNQPQHFGDGTRLSIL.

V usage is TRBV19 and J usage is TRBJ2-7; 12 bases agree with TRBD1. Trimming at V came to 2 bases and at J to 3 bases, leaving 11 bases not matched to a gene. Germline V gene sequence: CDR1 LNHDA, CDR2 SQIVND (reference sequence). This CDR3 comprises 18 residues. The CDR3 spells CASSITGPGQGAIYEQYF. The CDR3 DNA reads TGTGCCAGTAGTATAACGGGTCCGGGACAGGGGGCTATCTACGAGCAGTACTTC.

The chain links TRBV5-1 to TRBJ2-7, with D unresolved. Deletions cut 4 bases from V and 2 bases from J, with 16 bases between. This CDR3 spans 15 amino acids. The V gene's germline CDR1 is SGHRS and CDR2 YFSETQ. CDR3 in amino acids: CASSALPSGTYEQYF. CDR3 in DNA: TGCGCCAGCAGCGCCCTTCCCTCAGGTACCTACGAGCAGTACTTC.

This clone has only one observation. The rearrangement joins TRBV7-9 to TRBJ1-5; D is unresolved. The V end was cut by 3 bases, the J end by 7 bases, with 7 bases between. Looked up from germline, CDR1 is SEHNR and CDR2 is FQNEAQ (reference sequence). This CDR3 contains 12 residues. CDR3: CASSFSWQPQHF. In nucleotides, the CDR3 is TGTGCCAGCAGCTTTTCGTGGCAGCCCCAGCATTTT.

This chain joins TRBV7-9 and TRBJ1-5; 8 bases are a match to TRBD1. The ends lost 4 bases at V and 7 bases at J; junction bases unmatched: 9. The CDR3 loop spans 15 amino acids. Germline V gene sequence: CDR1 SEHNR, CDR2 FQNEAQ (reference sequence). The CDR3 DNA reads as TGTGCCAGCAGCTCGGACAGGGCGGCAGGGCAGCCCCAGCATTTT. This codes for CASSSDRAAGQPQHF.

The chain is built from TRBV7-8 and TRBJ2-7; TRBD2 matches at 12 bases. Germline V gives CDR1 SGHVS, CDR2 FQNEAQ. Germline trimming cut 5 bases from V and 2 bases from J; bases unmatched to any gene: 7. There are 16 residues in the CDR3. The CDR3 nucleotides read TGTGCCAGCAGCCCCGGACTAGCGGGGAGACCCTACGAGCAGTACTTC. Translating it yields CASSPGLAGRPYEQYF.

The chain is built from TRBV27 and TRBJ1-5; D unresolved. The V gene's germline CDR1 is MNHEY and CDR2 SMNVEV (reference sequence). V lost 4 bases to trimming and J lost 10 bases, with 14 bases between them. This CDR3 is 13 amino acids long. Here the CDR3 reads CASSYNGRPPQHF. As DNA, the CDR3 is TGTGCCAGCAGTTACAACGGGAGGCCTCCCCAGCATTTT.

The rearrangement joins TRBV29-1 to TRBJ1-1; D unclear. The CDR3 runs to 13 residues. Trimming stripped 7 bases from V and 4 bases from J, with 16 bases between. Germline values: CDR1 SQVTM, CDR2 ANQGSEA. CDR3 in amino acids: CSDLDGVGTEAFF. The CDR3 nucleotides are TGCAGCGATCTGGACGGGGTGGGCACTGAAGCTTTCTTT.

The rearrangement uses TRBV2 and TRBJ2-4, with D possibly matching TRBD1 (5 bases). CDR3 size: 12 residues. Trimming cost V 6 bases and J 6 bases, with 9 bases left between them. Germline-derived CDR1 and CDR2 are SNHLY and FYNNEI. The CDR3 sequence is CASSPGLNIQYF. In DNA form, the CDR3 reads TGTGCCAGCAGCCCAGGGTTAAACATTCAGTACTTC.

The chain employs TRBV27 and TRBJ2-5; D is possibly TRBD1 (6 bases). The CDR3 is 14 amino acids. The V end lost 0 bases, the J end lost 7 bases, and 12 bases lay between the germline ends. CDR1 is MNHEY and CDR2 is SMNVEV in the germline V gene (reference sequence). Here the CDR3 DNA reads TGTGCCAGCAGTTTATCAGGGACACGATGGACCCAGTACTTC. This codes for CASSLSGTRWTQYF.

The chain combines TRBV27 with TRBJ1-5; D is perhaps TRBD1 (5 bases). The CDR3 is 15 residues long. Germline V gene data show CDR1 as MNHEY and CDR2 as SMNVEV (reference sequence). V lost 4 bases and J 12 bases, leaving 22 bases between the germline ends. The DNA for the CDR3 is TGTGCCAGCAGTTCCTCGGGGGAGTGGGGCGTTCACCAGCATTTT. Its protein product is CASSSSGEWGVHQHF.

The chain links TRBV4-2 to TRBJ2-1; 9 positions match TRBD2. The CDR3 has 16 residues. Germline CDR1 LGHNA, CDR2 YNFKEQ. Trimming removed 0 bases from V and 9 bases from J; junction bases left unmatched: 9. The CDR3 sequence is CASSQDGAGGPGEQFF. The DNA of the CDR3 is TGTGCCAGCAGCCAAGATGGGGCGGGGGGGCCAGGTGAGCAGTTCTTC.

The CDR3, as DNA: TGTGCCAGCAGCTTGATCGGACTAACCACAGATACGCAGTATTTT. Encoded protein: CASSLIGLTTDTQYF. The rearrangement joins TRBV5-6 to TRBJ2-3, with D possibly matching TRBD2 (6 bases). The V gene's germline CDR1 is SGHDT and CDR2 YYEEEE. V shed 1 base and J shed 2 bases, with 11 bases lying between them. The CDR3 loop spans 15 amino acids. Filled out from reference TRBV5-6 and TRBJ2-3, the complete variable domain reads DAGVTQSPTHLIKTRGQQVTLRCSPKSGHDTVSWYQQALGQGPQFIFQYYEEEERQRGNFPDRFSGHQFPNYSSELNVNALLLGDSALYLCASSLIGLTTDTQYFGPGTRLTVL.

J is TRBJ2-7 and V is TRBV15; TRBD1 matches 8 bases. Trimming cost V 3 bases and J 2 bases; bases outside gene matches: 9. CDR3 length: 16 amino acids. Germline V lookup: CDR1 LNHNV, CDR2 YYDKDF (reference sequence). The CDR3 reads CATSRESPDRAYEQYF. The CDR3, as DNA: TGTGCCACCAGCAGGGAATCCCCGGACAGGGCCTACGAGCAGTACTTC.

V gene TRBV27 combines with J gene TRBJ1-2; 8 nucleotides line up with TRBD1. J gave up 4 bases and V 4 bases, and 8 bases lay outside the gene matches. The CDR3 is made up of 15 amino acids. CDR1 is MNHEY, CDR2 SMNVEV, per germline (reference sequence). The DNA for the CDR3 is TGTGCCAGCAGTTCCCCGGGACAGGACCCCTATGGCTACACCTTC. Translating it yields CASSSPGQDPYGYTF.

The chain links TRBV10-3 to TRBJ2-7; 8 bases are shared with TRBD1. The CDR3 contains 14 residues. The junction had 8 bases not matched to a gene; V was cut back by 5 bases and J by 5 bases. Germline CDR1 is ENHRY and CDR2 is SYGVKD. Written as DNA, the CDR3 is TGTGCCATCAGTCCGGACAGGGTGGGGGACGAGCAGTACTTC. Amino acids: CAISPDRVGDEQYF.